This T cell receptor (beta chain) was profiled in a study of blood T cells in healthy people across ages. The use of a sample-barcoded 5' primer and a J-beta primer mix characterized a second PCR of roughly 6 to 11 cycles. One entry per CDR3 protein results from TCRdb running MiXCR on the 5' RACE reads. The table records 1,500,000 or so distinct CDR3 sequences, roughly 43% of them present only once. The sample holds a few counts of this clonotype. The V and J ends lost 0 bases and 3 bases, in that order; junction bases with no gene match: 5. Germline V gene data show CDR1 as SGDLS and CDR2 as YYNGEE. The CDR3 runs to 17 residues. The donors, aged about 6 to 100, were healthy Caucasians from Russia.

The sample taken for sequencing was blood. The chain links TRBV9 to TRBJ2-2, with TRBD2 identical over 10 bases. This receptor was identified in a woman between 18 and 29 years old in good health. CDR3 DNA: TGTGCCAGCAGCGTAGCCCCAGCGGGGGGGCACACCGGGGAGCTGTTTTTT. This translates into CASSVAPAGGHTGELFF.